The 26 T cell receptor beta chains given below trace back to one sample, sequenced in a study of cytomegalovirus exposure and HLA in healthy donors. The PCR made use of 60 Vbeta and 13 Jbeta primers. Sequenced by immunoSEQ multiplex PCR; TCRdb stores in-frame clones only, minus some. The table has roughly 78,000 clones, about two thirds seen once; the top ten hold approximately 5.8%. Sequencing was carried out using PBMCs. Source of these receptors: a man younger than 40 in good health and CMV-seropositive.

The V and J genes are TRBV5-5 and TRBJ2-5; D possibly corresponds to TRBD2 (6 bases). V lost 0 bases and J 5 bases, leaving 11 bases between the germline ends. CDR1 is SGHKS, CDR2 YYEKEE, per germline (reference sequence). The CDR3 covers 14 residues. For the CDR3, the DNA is TGTGCCAGCAGCTTGGTGAAGGGAGGTGAGACCCAGTACTTC. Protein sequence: CASSLVKGGETQYF.

CDR3 in amino acids: CASSQGGYEQYF. For the CDR3, the DNA is TGCGCCAGCAGCCAAGGAGGATACGAGCAGTACTTC. The J gene is TRBJ2-7, the V gene TRBV4-1; D is undetermined. This CDR3 is built from 12 residues. The V end was cut by 1 base, the J end by 4 bases, with 5 bases between. Germline V gene sequence: CDR1 MGHRA, CDR2 YSYEKL.

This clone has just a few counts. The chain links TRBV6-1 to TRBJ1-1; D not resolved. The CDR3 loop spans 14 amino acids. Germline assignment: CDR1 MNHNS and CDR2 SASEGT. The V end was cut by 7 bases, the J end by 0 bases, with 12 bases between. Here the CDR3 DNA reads TGTGCCAGCATTCGGGATGTTATGAACACTGAAGCTTTCTTT. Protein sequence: CASIRDVMNTEAFF.

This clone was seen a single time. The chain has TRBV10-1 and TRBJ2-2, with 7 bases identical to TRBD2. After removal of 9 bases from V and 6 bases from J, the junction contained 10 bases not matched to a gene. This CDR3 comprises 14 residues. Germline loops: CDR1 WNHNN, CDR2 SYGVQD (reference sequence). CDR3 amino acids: CASSSGGLSGELFF. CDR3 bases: TGCGCCAGTTCGTCGGGGGGTCTATCCGGGGAGCTGTTTTTT.

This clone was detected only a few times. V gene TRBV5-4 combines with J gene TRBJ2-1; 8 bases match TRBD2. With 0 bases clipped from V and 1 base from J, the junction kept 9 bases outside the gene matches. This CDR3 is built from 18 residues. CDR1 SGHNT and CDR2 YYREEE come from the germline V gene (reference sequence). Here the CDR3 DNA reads TGTGCCAGCAGCTTGGTGGGATTAGCGGGAAAATCCTACAATGAGCAGTTCTTC. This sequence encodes CASSLVGLAGKSYNEQFF.

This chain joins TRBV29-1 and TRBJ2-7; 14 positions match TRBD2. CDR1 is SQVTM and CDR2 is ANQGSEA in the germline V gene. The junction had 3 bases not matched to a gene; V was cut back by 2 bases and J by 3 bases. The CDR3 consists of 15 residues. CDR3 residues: CSVEWGLAGVYEQYF. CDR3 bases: TGCAGCGTTGAATGGGGACTAGCGGGGGTCTACGAGCAGTACTTC.

CDR3 DNA: TGTGCCACCAGCAGAGACCGTGGACAGGGGGCGGACACCTTC. Residues: CATSRDRGQGADTF. This rearrangement joins TRBV15 to TRBJ1-2; 11 positions match TRBD1. The CDR3 length is 14 residues. J was trimmed by 12 bases and V by 0 bases; bases with no gene match: 6. Germline loops: CDR1 LNHNV, CDR2 YYDKDF (reference sequence). Using reference TRBV15 and TRBJ1-2 for the parts outside the CDR3, the full variable domain is DAMVIQNPRYQVTQFGKPVTLSCSQTLNHNVMYWYQQKSSQAPKLLFHYYDKDFNNEADTPDNFQSRRPNTSFCFLDIRSPGLGDTAMYLCATSRDRGQGADTFGSGTRLTVV.

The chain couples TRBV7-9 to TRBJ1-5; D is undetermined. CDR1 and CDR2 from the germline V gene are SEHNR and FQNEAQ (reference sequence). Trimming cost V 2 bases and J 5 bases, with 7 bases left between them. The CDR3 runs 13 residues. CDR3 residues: CASSLMQDQPQHF. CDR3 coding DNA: TGTGCCAGCAGCTTAATGCAGGATCAGCCCCAGCATTTT.

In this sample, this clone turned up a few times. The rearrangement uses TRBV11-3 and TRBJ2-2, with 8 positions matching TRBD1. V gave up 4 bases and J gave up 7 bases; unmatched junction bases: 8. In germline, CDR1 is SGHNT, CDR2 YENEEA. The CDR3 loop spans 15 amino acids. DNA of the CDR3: TGTGCCAGCAGCTCCAGCTCAGGGGGCCACGGGGAGCTGTTTTTT. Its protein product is CASSSSSGGHGELFF.

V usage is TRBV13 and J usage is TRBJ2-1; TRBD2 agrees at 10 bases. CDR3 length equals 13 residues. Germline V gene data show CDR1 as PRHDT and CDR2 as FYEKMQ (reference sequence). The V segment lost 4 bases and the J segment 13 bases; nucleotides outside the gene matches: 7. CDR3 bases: TGTGCCAGCAGCTCACTCCTAGCGGGAGAACAGTTCTTC. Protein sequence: CASSSLLAGEQFF. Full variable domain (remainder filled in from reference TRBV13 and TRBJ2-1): AAGVIQSPRHLIKEKRETATLKCYPIPRHDTVYWYQQGPGQDPQFLISFYEKMQSDKGSIPDRFSAQQFSDYHSELNMSSLELGDSALYFCASSSLLAGEQFFGPGTRLTVL.

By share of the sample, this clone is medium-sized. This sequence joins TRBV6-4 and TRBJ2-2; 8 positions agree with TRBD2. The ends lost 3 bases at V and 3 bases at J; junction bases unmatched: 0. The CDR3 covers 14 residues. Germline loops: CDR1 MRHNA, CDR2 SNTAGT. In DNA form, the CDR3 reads TGTGCCAGCAGTGAAGCGGGGGACACCGGGGAGCTGTTTTTT. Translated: CASSEAGDTGELFF.

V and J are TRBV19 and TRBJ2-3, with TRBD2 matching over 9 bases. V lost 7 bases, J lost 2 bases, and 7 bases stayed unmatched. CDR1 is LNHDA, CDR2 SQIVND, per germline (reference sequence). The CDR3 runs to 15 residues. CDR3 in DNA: TGTGCCAGTAAGACTAGCGGCCGTACCACAGATACGCAGTATTTT. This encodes CASKTSGRTTDTQYF.

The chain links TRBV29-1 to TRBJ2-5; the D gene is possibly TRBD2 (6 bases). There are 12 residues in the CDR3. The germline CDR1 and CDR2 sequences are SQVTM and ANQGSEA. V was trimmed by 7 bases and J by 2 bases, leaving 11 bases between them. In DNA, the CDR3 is TGCAGCGGAAGGGACTGGCAAGAGACCCAGTACTTC. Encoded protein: CSGRDWQETQYF.

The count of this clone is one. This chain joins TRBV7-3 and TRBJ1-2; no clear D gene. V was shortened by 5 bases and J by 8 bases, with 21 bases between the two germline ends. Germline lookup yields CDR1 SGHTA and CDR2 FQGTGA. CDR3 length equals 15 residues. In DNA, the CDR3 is TGTGCCAGCAGCCTACAACCCAGAGACCGAGGGGGCTACACCTTC. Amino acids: CASSLQPRDRGGYTF.

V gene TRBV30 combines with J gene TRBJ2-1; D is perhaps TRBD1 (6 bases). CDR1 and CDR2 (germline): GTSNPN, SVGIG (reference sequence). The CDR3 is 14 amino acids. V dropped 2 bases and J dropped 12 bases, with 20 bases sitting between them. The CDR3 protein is CAWSPGLGAERQFF. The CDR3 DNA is TGTGCCTGGAGTCCTGGTTTGGGGGCGGAACGGCAGTTCTTC. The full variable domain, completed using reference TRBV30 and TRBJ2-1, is SQTIHQWPATLVQPVGSPLSLECTVEGTSNPNLYWYRQAAGRGLQLLFYSVGIGQISSEVPQNLSASRPQDRQFILSSKKLLLSDSGFYLCAWSPGLGAERQFFGPGTRLTVL.

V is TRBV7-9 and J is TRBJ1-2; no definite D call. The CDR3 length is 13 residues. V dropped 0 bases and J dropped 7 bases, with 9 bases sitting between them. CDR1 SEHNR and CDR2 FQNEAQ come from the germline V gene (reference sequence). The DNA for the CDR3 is TGTGCCAGCAGCTTAGCAGGGAGCGGTGGCTACACCTTC. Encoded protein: CASSLAGSGGYTF.

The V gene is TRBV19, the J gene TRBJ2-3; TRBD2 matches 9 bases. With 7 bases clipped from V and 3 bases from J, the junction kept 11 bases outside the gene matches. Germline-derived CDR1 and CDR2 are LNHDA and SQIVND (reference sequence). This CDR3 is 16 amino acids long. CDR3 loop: CASKFRLAGPTDTQYF. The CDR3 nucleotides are TGTGCCAGTAAATTCCGGCTAGCGGGACCTACAGATACGCAGTATTTT.

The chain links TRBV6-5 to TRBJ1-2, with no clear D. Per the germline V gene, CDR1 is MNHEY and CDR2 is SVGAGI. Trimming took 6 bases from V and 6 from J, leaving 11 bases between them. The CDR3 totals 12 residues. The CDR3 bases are TGTGCCAGCAGCCCTACTAGGAATGGCTACACCTTC. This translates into CASSPTRNGYTF.

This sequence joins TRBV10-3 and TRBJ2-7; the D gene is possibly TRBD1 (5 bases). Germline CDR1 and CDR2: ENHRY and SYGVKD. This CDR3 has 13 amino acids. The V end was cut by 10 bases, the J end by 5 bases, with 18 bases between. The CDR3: CATWSREGNEQYF. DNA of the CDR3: TGTGCCACCTGGTCCAGGGAAGGTAACGAGCAGTACTTC.

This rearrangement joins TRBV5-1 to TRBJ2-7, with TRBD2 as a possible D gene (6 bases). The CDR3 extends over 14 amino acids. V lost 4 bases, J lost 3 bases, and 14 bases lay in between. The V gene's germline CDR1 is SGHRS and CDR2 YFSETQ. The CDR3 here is CASSNPSVSYEQYF. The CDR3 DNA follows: TGCGCCAGCAGCAACCCTAGCGTAAGCTACGAGCAGTACTTC. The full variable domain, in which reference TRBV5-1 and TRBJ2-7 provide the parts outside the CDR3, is KAGVTQTPRYLIKTRGQQVTLSCSPISGHRSVSWYQQTPGQGLQFLFEYFSETQRNKGNFPGRFSGRQFSNSRSEMNVSTLELGDSALYLCASSNPSVSYEQYFGPGTRLTVT.

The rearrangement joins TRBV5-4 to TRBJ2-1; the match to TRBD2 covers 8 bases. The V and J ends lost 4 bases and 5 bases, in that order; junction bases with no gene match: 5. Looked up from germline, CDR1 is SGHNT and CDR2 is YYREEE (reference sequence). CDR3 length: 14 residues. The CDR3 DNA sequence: TGTGCCAGCAGCATACTAGCGGAGAACAATGAGCAGTTCTTC. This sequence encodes CASSILAENNEQFF.

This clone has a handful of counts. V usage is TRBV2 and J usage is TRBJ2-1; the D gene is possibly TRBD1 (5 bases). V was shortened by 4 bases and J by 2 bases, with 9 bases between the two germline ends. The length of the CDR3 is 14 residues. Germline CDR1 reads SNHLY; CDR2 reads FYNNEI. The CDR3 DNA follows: TGTGCCAGCAGTGTACAGGCGGCCTACAATGAGCAGTTCTTC. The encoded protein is CASSVQAAYNEQFF.

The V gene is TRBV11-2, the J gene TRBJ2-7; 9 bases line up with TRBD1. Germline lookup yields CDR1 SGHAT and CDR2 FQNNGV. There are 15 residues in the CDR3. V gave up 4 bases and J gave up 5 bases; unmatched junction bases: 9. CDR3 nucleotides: TGTGCCAGCAGCTCCACCGGGACAGGGATGGACGAGCAGTACTTC. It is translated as CASSSTGTGMDEQYF.

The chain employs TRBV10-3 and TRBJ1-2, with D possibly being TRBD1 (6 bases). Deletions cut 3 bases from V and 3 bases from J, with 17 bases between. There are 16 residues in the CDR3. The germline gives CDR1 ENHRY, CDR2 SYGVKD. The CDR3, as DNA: TGTGCCATCAGTGACCCCGCGGGGGGGCCAGACTATGGCTACACCTTC. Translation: CAISDPAGGPDYGYTF.

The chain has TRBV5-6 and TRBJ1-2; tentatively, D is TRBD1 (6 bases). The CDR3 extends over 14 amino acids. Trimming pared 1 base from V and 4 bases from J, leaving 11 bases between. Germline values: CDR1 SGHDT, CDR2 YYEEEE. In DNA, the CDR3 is TGTGCCAGCAGCTTGAACGGACAGCGCTATGGCTACACCTTC. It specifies CASSLNGQRYGYTF. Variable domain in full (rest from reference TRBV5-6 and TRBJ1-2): DAGVTQSPTHLIKTRGQQVTLRCSPKSGHDTVSWYQQALGQGPQFIFQYYEEEERQRGNFPDRFSGHQFPNYSSELNVNALLLGDSALYLCASSLNGQRYGYTFGSGTRLTVV.

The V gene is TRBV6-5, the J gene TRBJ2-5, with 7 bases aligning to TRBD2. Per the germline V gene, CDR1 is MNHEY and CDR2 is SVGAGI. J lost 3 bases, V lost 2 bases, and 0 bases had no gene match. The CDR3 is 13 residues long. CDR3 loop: CASSYGGEETQYF. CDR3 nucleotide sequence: TGTGCCAGCAGTTACGGGGGGGAAGAGACCCAGTACTTC.